This T cell receptor beta chain was sequenced for a study of shared clonotypes between healthy human individuals (dated by TCRdb to about 2020). Regarding the study in general: A few men and a couple of women, aged 18 to 49 years, made up the cohort. Per donor, three plates each were used for CD4 naive and CD4 memory, two for CD8 naive, and one for CD8 memory. Blood TCR repertoires of roughly 5 healthy adults were deeply sequenced to estimate repertoire size and the extent of clonotype sharing between individuals. Different laboratories and diverse techniques were used to prepare libraries and sequence TCR repertoires, to increase sequencing depth and limit assay-specific biases. Each donor's leukapheresis produced roughly between roughly 0.85 and 10 billion PBMCs. Study-wide conclusions, independent of this receptor: Larger estimated clonotype richness was generally found for naive subsets than for memory subsets. Because the study included only a small number of donors, the genetic and exposure-history diversity represented was limited. Even with the large sequencing depth, rarefaction of the sorted-subset datasets indicated that sequencing was incomplete. Based on pairwise subsampling, the degree of clonotype sharing among donors was expected to be affected by sequencing depth. When several donors were compared, the shared fraction of clonotypes was approximately 5% for naive CD4, 3.5% for naive CD8, more than 2% for memory CD4, and roughly 0.43% for memory CD8. Higher generation probabilities were observed for clonotypes shared by all four sorted-subset donors than for non-shared clonotypes. Sampling was limited to blood, and TCR repertoires in tissue likely differ from TCR repertoires in blood.

TCR CDR3 regions were amplified from genomic DNA by multiplex PCR using the deep immunoSEQ assay. Extracted genomic DNA from each cell subset was distributed evenly across all wells of several immunoSEQ 96-well plates, and each plate was treated as a replicate. For sorted subsets, around 200 ng genomic DNA, equal to about 30,000 T cell genomes, was loaded into each replicate PCR. Purified libraries were quantified with a Qubit 3.0 fluorometer, sized on a Bioanalyzer 2100, and re-quantified with the KAPA Library Quantification kit. Every immunoSEQ 96-well plate was sequenced on a dedicated single-read 150-cycle Illumina NextSeq 550 flow cell. The authors' pipeline ran thus. Because the immunoSEQ output held only junctional sequences and lacked quality scores, the filtering could not match the filtering applied to full-length reads. To assign V/J genes and CDR3, sequences were annotated using PyIR, a Python wrapper for IgBLAST v1.9, with IMGT germline references. Any read was removed if the V/J assignment was weak (E-value above 1e-6), the CDR3 was missing, or the read contained stop codons, out-of-frame junctions, or ambiguous translated residues. V3J clonotypes were defined as sequences sharing an identical inferred V gene, J gene, and CDR3 amino acid sequence. Percentage overlap between repertoires was calculated by dividing the number of shared unique clonotypes by the size of the smaller repertoire. RTK rarefaction, the Chao1 estimator, and Recon v2.1 estimates of unobserved clonotypes were used to assess repertoire richness. Generation probabilities for all TCRbeta clonotypes obtained by the gDNA method from a handful of donors were computed using OLGA. The table comes from immuneACCESS by way of TCRdb, which keeps in-frame sequences with V and J called. Part of the clones is missing from these tables; in studies checked, under half for an unresolved V gene and the rest for unknown reasons. Clonal size and the V and J genes are those of that table, whereas D and trimming came from the DNA. Within this sample are over 95,000 clones, with 55% to 70% of them counted one time only. The top ten constitute roughly a quarter of the sample.

From V the trimming removes 5 bases and from J it removes 4 bases, while the gene matches leave 10 bases of the junction unaccounted for. From cysteine to phenylalanine, the CDR3 is 17 amino acids long. Of all the DNA, just the CDR3 is kept, 51 bases in frame from base 1. The germline V gene provides CDR1 SGHVS and CDR2 FNYEAQ. This clone turned up a few times. Its antigen remains undetermined. Per-base quality was not reported, and no clone a single base away is much larger than it. Other nucleotide sequences in the sample specify the same CDR3. The donors were healthy, HIV-negative adults with no recently reported acute infections or vaccinations. All donors were Caucasian adults living in Nashville, Tennessee, USA. CD8 memory samples were composed of magnetically selected CD45RO+ cells combined with CCR7-negative CD45RA+ effector memory (TemRA) cells. Blood was obtained by leukapheresis, after which PBMCs were separated by Ficoll-Histopaque density gradient centrifugation and cryopreserved in liquid nitrogen vapor phase. Analytical flow cytometry was used to check the purity and quantity of every magnetically sorted T cell population. Genomic DNA was isolated from every sorted fraction and measured by UV absorbance on a Nanodrop 2000c.

Recombination connected TRBV7-6 to TRBJ2-2; 10 of the junction bases match TRBD2. The source material was memory CD8+ T cells sorted from blood. The cell subset or site tag for this specimen amounts to: CD45RO+ cells pooled with CCR7-negative TemRA cells. This receptor was taken from a woman aged 25 to 39 in good health. The CDR3 sequence is CASSLGAGGPGTGELFF. Read as DNA, the sequence is TGTGCCAGCAGCCTGGGAGCGGGAGGGCCGGGCACCGGGGAGCTGTTTTTT. The full variable domain, completed from the reference TRBV7-6 and TRBJ2-2 proteins outside the CDR3, reads GAGVSQSPRYKVTKRGQDVALRCDPISGHVSLYWYRQALGQGPEFLTYFNYEAQQDKSGLPNDRFSAERPEGSISTLTIQRTEQRDSAMYRCASSLGAGGPGTGELFFGEGSRLTVL.